Listed here are 30 T cell receptor beta chains from one sample, sequenced in a study of T cells in Graves' hyperthyroidism and ophthalmopathy. TCR beta CDR3 regions were amplified from RNA transcripts. When the TCR CDR3 underwent first-round RT-PCR, the HTBI primer set was used. TCRdb passed the multiplex PCR reads through MiXCR, listing each CDR3 protein once. This sample has nearly 750,000 distinct CDR3 sequences, with 35% found just once. The sample taken for sequencing was blood. Receptors originate from a woman aged 40 to 50 with Graves' hyperthyroidism.

The chain uses TRBV7-2 and TRBJ1-4; 8 nucleotides agree with TRBD1. This CDR3 has 16 amino acids. The V gene end was trimmed by 2 bases and the J gene end by 7 bases; junction bases not matched to a gene: 9. Germline CDR1 reads SGHTA; CDR2 reads FQGNSA. The CDR3 reads CASSLRTGIEREKLFF. CDR3 DNA sequence: TGTGCCAGCAGCTTACGGACAGGGATTGAGCGTGAAAAACTGTTTTTT. Full variable domain (missing parts from reference TRBV7-2 and TRBJ1-4): GAGVSQSPSNKVTEKGKDVELRCDPISGHTALYWYRQSLGQGLEFLIYFQGNSAPDKSGLPSDRFSAERTGGSVSTLTIQRTQQEDSAVYLCASSLRTGIEREKLFFGSGTQLSVL.

CDR3 region: CSVYRGLGEQYF. DNA of the CDR3: TGCAGCGTTTACAGGGGGTTAGGTGAGCAGTACTTC. The chain is built from TRBV29-1 and TRBJ2-7; the match to TRBD1 covers 8 bases. The length of the CDR3 is 12 residues. The V gene end was trimmed by 5 bases and the J gene end by 7 bases; junction bases not matched to a gene: 7. The germline V gene has CDR1 SQVTM and CDR2 ANQGSEA.

The chain carries TRBV2 and TRBJ2-2; D remains ambiguous. This CDR3 has 14 amino acids. The V gene lost 3 bases and the J gene lost 2 bases, with 7 bases spanning the gap. Germline loops: CDR1 SNHLY, CDR2 FYNNEI. Here the CDR3 DNA reads TGTGCCAGCAGTGACCCAAGAAACACCGGGGAGCTGTTTTTT. Translating it yields CASSDPRNTGELFF.

Turning to this clonotype: Just one base apart from a much larger clone, this may be a read error. The chain combines TRBV12-3 or TRBV12-4 with TRBJ1-1; no reliable D call. This CDR3 is 15 amino acids long. The CDR3: CASGLGVGRDTEAFF. The CDR3 bases are TGTGCCAGCGGTTTAGGAGTAGGGAGGGACACTGAAGCTTTCTTT.

This clonotype turned up a few times. The gene calls are TRBV4-1 and TRBJ2-7; the D gene is possibly TRBD2 (5 bases). Germline V CDR1 and CDR2: MGHRA, YSYEKL. The CDR3 loop spans 15 amino acids. Trimming took 2 bases from V and 0 from J, leaving 11 bases between them. CDR3 sequence reads: CASSQKADHSYEQYF. The CDR3 bases are TGCGCCAGCAGCCAAAAAGCGGATCACTCCTACGAGCAGTACTTC.

This chain connects TRBV28 to TRBJ1-3; D might be TRBD1 (5 bases). V lost 3 bases, J lost 2 bases, and 11 bases lay in between. The CDR3 loop spans 15 amino acids. Germline V gene sequence: CDR1 MDHEN, CDR2 SYDVKM. Here the CDR3 reads CASSLGQDPGNTIYF. The CDR3 DNA is TGTGCCAGCAGTTTGGGGCAGGACCCTGGAAACACCATATATTTT.

This clonotype was counted a single time. This sequence joins TRBV7-3 and TRBJ1-2, with a tentative D call TRBD1 (5 bases). The V gene lost 5 bases and the J gene lost 3 bases, with 19 bases spanning the gap. The CDR3 has 16 residues. The germline V gene has CDR1 SGHTA and CDR2 FQGTGA. CDR3 amino acids: CASSVEGEGLDYGYTF. As DNA, the CDR3 is TGTGCCAGCAGCGTTGAAGGGGAGGGGCTGGACTATGGCTACACCTTC.

This chain uses TRBV7-9 with TRBJ2-6; D is possibly TRBD2 (6 bases). The ends were cut back, 1 base at V and 3 bases at J, with 16 bases in the middle. Germline V gene sequence: CDR1 SEHNR, CDR2 FQNEAQ (reference sequence). The CDR3 contains 18 residues. CDR3 nucleotides: TGTGCCAGCAGCTTAGTGGCCGGGGGAGGAAGTGGGGCCAACGTCCTGACTTTC. Its translation: CASSLVAGGGSGANVLTF. The whole variable domain, filled in from reference TRBV7-9 and TRBJ2-6, reads DTGVSQNPRHKITKRGQNVTFRCDPISEHNRLYWYRQTLGQGPEFLTYFQNEAQLEKSRLLSDRFSAERPKGSFSTLEIQRTEQGDSAMYLCASSLVAGGGSGANVLTFGAGSRLTVL.

This clonotype was counted a single time. This could be a read error, since a much larger clone is one nucleotide away. The rearrangement links TRBV19 to TRBJ2-7; 8 bases line up with TRBD1. The J call could be wrong; TRBJ2-5 is a better fit for the DNA end. Germline loops: CDR1 LNHDA, CDR2 SQIVND (reference sequence). The CDR3 length is 15 residues. The CDR3 DNA is TGTGCCAGTAGTGTCGCTCGGCAGGGGGCCGGGACCCAGTACTTC. Translating gives CASSVARQGAGTQYF.

The rearrangement uses TRBV28 and TRBJ1-1, with D unclear. The CDR3 length is 15 residues. Germline CDR1 and CDR2: MDHEN and SYDVKM. The ends were cut back, 4 bases at V and 5 bases at J, with 17 bases in the middle. Here the CDR3 reads CASSSLLRWKTEAFF. CDR3 nucleotide sequence: TGTGCCAGCAGTTCATTACTTCGATGGAAGACTGAAGCTTTCTTT.

Concerning this clonotype: A much larger clone sits a single nucleotide away, making a read error possible. V is TRBV6-5 and J is TRBJ1-1, with no clear D. This CDR3 contains 14 residues. V dropped 4 bases and J dropped 0 bases, with 9 bases sitting between them. From germline, CDR1 is MNHEY and CDR2 SVGAGI. The CDR3 spells CASSSQIVNTEAFF. CDR3 nucleotides: TGTGCCAGCAGTTCCCAGATCGTGAACACTGAAGCTTTCTTT.

The V call is TRBV20-1, the J call TRBJ1-2; TRBD1 aligns across 11 bases. Germline CDR1 reads DFQATT; CDR2 reads SNEGSKA (reference sequence). The CDR3 has 18 residues. V was clipped by 5 bases and J by 3 bases; unmatched bases: 17. Written as DNA, the CDR3 is TGCAGTGCTCGCCCCCACCTACGGACAGGGGGCTCGGACTATGGCTACACCTTC. This gives the protein CSARPHLRTGGSDYGYTF.

The count of this clonotype is one. The CDR3 bases are TGCAGCGTTGCCCTGGGCAGGAGTGGCTACGGTGGCTACACCTTC. Residues: CSVALGRSGYGGYTF. The chain carries TRBV29-1 and TRBJ1-2; D is undetermined. V lost 4 bases to trimming and J lost 7 bases, with 22 bases between them. This CDR3 has 15 residues. Germline loops: CDR1 SQVTM, CDR2 ANQGSEA. Full variable domain (missing parts from reference TRBV29-1 and TRBJ1-2): SAVISQKPSRDICQRGTSLTIQCQVDSQVTMMFWYRQQPGQSLTLIATANQGSEATYESGFVIDKFPISRPNLTFSTLTVSNMSPEDSSIYLCSVALGRSGYGGYTFGSGTRLTVV.

This clonotype was seen a handful of times. The chain links TRBV12-3 or TRBV12-4 to TRBJ1-2, with D perhaps TRBD1 (5 bases). The ends were cut back, 8 bases at V and 8 bases at J, with 21 bases in the middle. The CDR3 covers 14 residues. CDR3 DNA sequence: TGTGCCAGCTTCTCCCGGTCAGGGCGAAGGGGCTACACCTTC. Its protein is CASFSRSGRRGYTF.

This clonotype was seen repeatedly, ten times or more. This chain connects TRBV6-5 to TRBJ1-6; 10 positions match TRBD1. The CDR3 contains 14 residues. V trimming: 8 bases; J trimming: 9 bases; junction bases outside the gene matches: 7. Germline lookup yields CDR1 MNHEY and CDR2 SVGAGI. CDR3 DNA: TGTGCCAGCGCCCCAGGACAGGGGGGTTCACCCCTCCACTTT. Its translation: CASAPGQGGSPLHF.

The rearrangement joins TRBV7-4 to TRBJ2-7; either TRBD1 or TRBD2 may supply D (6 bases each). This CDR3 has 16 residues. Germline assignment: CDR1 SGHVT and CDR2 SQSDAQ. V lost 6 bases and J 2 bases, leaving 20 bases between the germline ends. CDR3 residues: CASSLSGGFLTYEQYF. Written as DNA, the CDR3 is TGTGCCAGCAGTTTATCCGGGGGCTTCCTAACCTACGAGCAGTACTTC. The entire variable domain, with the rest obtained from reference TRBV7-4 and TRBJ2-7, is as follows: GAGVSQSPRYKVAKRGRDVALRCDSISGHVTLYWYRQTLGQGSEVLTYSQSDAQRDKSGRPSGRFSAERPERSVSTLKIQRTEQGDSAVYLCASSLSGGFLTYEQYFGPGTRLTVT.

The chain links TRBV5-1 to TRBJ1-4; 7 nucleotides line up with TRBD1. The CDR3 extends over 13 amino acids. With 8 bases clipped from V and 4 bases from J, the junction kept 5 bases outside the gene matches. The germline CDR1 and CDR2 sequences are SGHRS and YFSETQ. CDR3 loop: CASHRGSNEKLFF. CDR3 nucleotides: TGCGCCAGTCACAGGGGAAGTAATGAAAAACTGTTTTTT.

This clonotype occurred many times. This chain links TRBV9 with TRBJ1-1, with D perhaps TRBD1 (6 bases). This CDR3 contains 14 residues. The germline V gene has CDR1 SGDLS and CDR2 YYNGEE. Trimming removed 0 bases from V and 4 bases from J, with 10 bases in between. The CDR3 loop is CASSVVTGSTEAFF. For the CDR3, the DNA is TGTGCCAGCAGCGTAGTTACAGGGAGCACTGAAGCTTTCTTT.

This clonotype was recorded many times. The chain couples TRBV6-5 to TRBJ2-5; D unresolved. The CDR3 runs to 14 residues. Germline assignment: CDR1 MNHEY and CDR2 SVGAGI. Trimming removed 2 bases from V and 3 bases from J, with 10 bases in between. In DNA, the CDR3 is TGTGCCAGCAGTTACACCGCAATGGAAGAGACCCAGTACTTC. As protein: CASSYTAMEETQYF.

V and J are TRBV12-3 or TRBV12-4 and TRBJ2-3; 7 nucleotides line up with TRBD2. The CDR3 extends over 16 amino acids. V lost 6 bases, J lost 2 bases, and 11 bases stayed unmatched. The CDR3 is CASSPPGLVNTDTQYF. CDR3 in DNA: TGTGCCAGCAGCCCGCCTGGACTAGTGAACACAGATACGCAGTATTTT.

The chain recombines TRBV7-2 with TRBJ1-4; 9 bases map to TRBD1. The CDR3 contains 16 residues. Trimming cost V 4 bases and J 5 bases; bases outside gene matches: 8. Germline V lookup: CDR1 SGHTA, CDR2 FQGNSA. CDR3: CASSSLGQGKNEKLFF. As DNA, the CDR3 is TGTGCCAGCAGCTCTCTCGGACAGGGGAAAAATGAAAAACTGTTTTTT.

The table lists this clonotype with a few counts. The V call is TRBV6-1, the J call TRBJ2-5; D is possibly TRBD1 (6 bases). The ends were cut back, 6 bases at V and 1 base at J, with 12 bases in the middle. The CDR3 totals 14 residues. Per germline, CDR1 MNHNS and CDR2 SASEGT. The CDR3 here is CASSLNRAQETQYF. Written as DNA, the CDR3 is TGTGCCAGCAGCCTTAACAGGGCCCAAGAGACCCAGTACTTC.

This sequence joins TRBV4-3 and TRBJ1-2, with D possibly matching TRBD1 (6 bases). Germline V lookup: CDR1 LGHNA, CDR2 YSLEER. V lost 0 bases, J lost 12 bases, and 26 bases lay in between. The CDR3 runs to 17 residues. The CDR3 loop is CASSQEGGRRPVPSDTF. The CDR3 bases are TGCGCCAGCAGCCAAGAAGGGGGGAGGCGCCCGGTCCCGTCCGACACCTTC.

This clonotype was counted at least ten times. This chain links TRBV6-5 with TRBJ2-7; D possibly corresponds to TRBD1 (8 bases). The CDR3 runs to 13 residues. Trimming removed 8 bases from V and 3 bases from J, with 14 bases in between. Looked up from germline, CDR1 is MNHEY and CDR2 is SVGAGI. In DNA form, the CDR3 reads TGTGCCAGCCCGGACAGGGAGGGCTACGAGCAGTACTTC. Its protein is CASPDREGYEQYF.

This chain uses TRBV2 with TRBJ1-2, with D possibly being TRBD1 (6 bases). Deletions cut 10 bases from V and 4 bases from J, with 28 bases between. There are 17 residues in the CDR3. Germline V gives CDR1 SNHLY, CDR2 FYNNEI. The CDR3 protein is CAILARDILRGSYGYTF. In DNA, the CDR3 is TGTGCCATCTTAGCCCGGGACATCCTGAGGGGTAGCTATGGCTACACCTTC.

The V gene is TRBV28, the J gene TRBJ2-6; D is unresolved. In germline, CDR1 is MDHEN, CDR2 SYDVKM. V lost 4 bases to trimming and J lost 4 bases, with 11 bases between them. The CDR3 totals 15 residues. Written as DNA, the CDR3 is TGTGCCAGCAGTTCTTACCGCTCCGGGGCCAACGTCCTGACTTTC. Encoded protein: CASSSYRSGANVLTF. Full variable domain (rest looked up from reference TRBV28 and TRBJ2-6): DVKVTQSSRYLVKRTGEKVFLECVQDMDHENMFWYRQDPGLGLRLIYFSYDVKMKEKGDIPEGYSVSREKKERFSLILESASTNQTSMYLCASSSYRSGANVLTFGAGSRLTVL.

For this clonotype: Mismatch with germline at one junction end may stem from a read error. DNA of the CDR3: TGCAGTGCCCGGGGACCCACCGGGGAGCCGTTTTTT. As protein: CSARGPTGEPFF. The chain joins TRBV20-1 to TRBJ2-2; either TRBD1 or TRBD2 may fit D (5 bases each). The length of the CDR3 is 12 residues. Germline CDR1 and CDR2: DFQATT and SNEGSKA (reference sequence).

Of note for this clonotype: It may be a read error: a sequence one base away is much more abundant. The chain links TRBV7-9 to TRBJ2-7; D is ambiguous. The germline V gene has CDR1 SEHNR and CDR2 FQNEAQ (reference sequence). The CDR3 is made up of 13 amino acids. The CDR3 bases are TGTACCAGCAGCTTCCCGGAATCCTACGAGCAGTACTTC. It yields the protein CTSSFPESYEQYF. Full variable domain (rest looked up from reference TRBV7-9 and TRBJ2-7): DTGVSQNPRHKITKRGQNVTFRCDPISEHNRLYWYRQTLGQGPEFLTYFQNEAQLEKSRLLSDRFSAERPKGSFSTLEIQRTEQGDSAMYLCTSSFPESYEQYFGPGTRLTVT.

This chain joins TRBV4-3 and TRBJ1-1; TRBD1 matches at 8 bases. Losses at the gene ends were 4 bases for V and 5 bases for J; bases not matched to a gene: 9. Looked up from germline, CDR1 is LGHNA and CDR2 is YSLEER. The CDR3 loop spans 15 amino acids. CDR3 in amino acids: CASSPQGERATEAFF. Written as DNA, the CDR3 is TGCGCCAGCAGCCCACAGGGGGAGCGAGCGACTGAAGCTTTCTTT.

With respect to this clonotype: Being one base from a much bigger clone, this may be a read error. The V and J genes are TRBV20-1 and TRBJ1-1; D is undetermined. The length of the CDR3 is 14 residues. In germline, CDR1 is DFQATT, CDR2 SNEGSKA (reference sequence). V gave up 2 bases and J gave up 2 bases, with 12 bases separating them. The CDR3 protein is CSARSRVANTEAFF. The DNA of the CDR3 is TGCAGTGCTAGATCGAGGGTAGCCAACACTGAAGCTTTCTTT.